Each of the 2 T cell receptor beta chains below was sequenced from the same sample in a study of regulatory T cells in long-lasting Graves disease. Time point in this sample: newly diagnosed GD, antithyroid drugs for less than 3 months. Making the TCR library involved RNA that had been extracted from PBMCs. Sequencing libraries for TCR beta were prepared with iRepertoire HTBI primers and Arm-PCR of CDR3 regions. MiXCR, run by TCRdb on the multiplex PCR reads, gives a single entry per CDR3 protein. The sample records 450,000 to 600,000 distinct CDR3 sequences, less than 15% being singletons. These same data were also listed under a study on T cells in Graves' hyperthyroidism and ophthalmopathy.

Sequenced here: peripheral blood mononuclear cells (PBMCs), sampled at new diagnosis, from a patient treated with antithyroid drugs. The receptors were sampled from a man aged 25 to 45 with Graves disease.

This rearrangement joins TRBV4-2 to TRBJ1-6; tentatively, D is TRBD1 (6 bases). The V and J ends lost 1 base and 5 bases respectively, with 12 bases between them. The CDR3 length is 16 residues. In germline, CDR1 is LGHNA, CDR2 YNFKEQ. CDR3 amino acids: CASSQAGGADNSPLHF. The CDR3 DNA is TGTGCCAGCAGCCAAGCCGGGGGGGCAGATAATTCACCCCTCCACTTT.

Concerning this clonotype: It may be a read error: a sequence one base away is much more abundant. The rearrangement joins TRBV20-1 to TRBJ1-2; D is undetermined. Trimming removed 4 bases at V and 8 bases at J, with 14 bases between. The CDR3 is 12 residues long. The germline CDR1 and CDR2 sequences are DFQATT and SNEGSKA (reference sequence). The CDR3 sequence is CSATRQAGGYTF. As DNA, the CDR3 is TGCAGTGCTACCCGACAAGCAGGCGGCTACACCTTC.